This T cell receptor (beta chain) is drawn from a study of blood T cell repertoires in COVID-19. About the research overall: There were acute and convalescent COVID-19 samples, and they came from the United States, Italy and Spain. Nucleic acid was either cDNA or gDNA, and it came from T cells, B-cell-depleted T cells, or PBMCs.

As originally analysed: Using reference gene primer amplification, nucleated cell counts were estimated. Produced via immunoSEQ multiplex PCR; TCRdb's table is partial and in-frame only. V and J calls and clone size come straight from that table; D and trimming were deduced from the DNA. Seen here are tens of thousands of clones, roughly 77% observed once, and the top ten hold approximately 5.4%. The CDR3 covers 14 residues. Germline lookup yields CDR1 MNHEY and CDR2 SVGAGI. Deletions cut 4 bases from V and 3 bases from J, with 10 bases between. This clone was observed many times. Additional DNA sequences in this sample encode the identical CDR3.

The rearrangement joins TRBV6-5 to TRBJ1-5; tentatively, D is TRBD1 (6 bases). The TCR originated in a man between 45 and 60 years old with active or convalescent COVID-19. The sample comprised peripheral blood. The CDR3 spells CASSSGQHNQPQHF. Here the CDR3 DNA reads TGTGCCAGCAGTTCCGGACAGCACAATCAGCCCCAGCATTTT.